Following are 11 T cell receptor beta chains from one sample sequenced in a study of blood T cell repertoires in COVID-19. Measured with immunoSEQ multiplex PCR; TCRdb has only the in-frame clones, and not every one. The sample consists of some 460,000 clones, around 89% of them appearing once. Sequences were obtained from peripheral blood. These TCRs come from a woman aged 25 to 39 with acute or convalescent COVID-19.

CDR3 sequence: CASSETGVYEQYF. The CDR3 DNA reads as TGTGCCAGCAGTGAAACAGGGGTCTACGAGCAGTACTTC. The chain has TRBV25-1 and TRBJ2-7; 7 bases map to TRBD1. The CDR3 runs 13 residues. Germline V gene lookup returns CDR1 MGHDK and CDR2 SYGVNS. V trimming: 2 bases; J trimming: 3 bases; junction bases outside the gene matches: 1.

CDR3 bases: TGCGCCAGCAGCTTGGCCGTACTTAACACTGAAGCTTTCTTT. The encoded protein is CASSLAVLNTEAFF. The chain employs TRBV5-1 and TRBJ1-1; no clear D gene. V was clipped by 0 bases and J by 2 bases, with 8 bases between them. CDR1 SGHRS and CDR2 YFSETQ come from the germline V gene. The CDR3 spans 14 residues. Full variable domain (outside the CDR3, taken from reference TRBV5-1 and TRBJ1-1): KAGVTQTPRYLIKTRGQQVTLSCSPISGHRSVSWYQQTPGQGLQFLFEYFSETQRNKGNFPGRFSGRQFSNSRSEMNVSTLELGDSALYLCASSLAVLNTEAFFGQGTRLTVV.

This sequence joins TRBV13 and TRBJ2-1; 8 positions match TRBD1. This CDR3 has 17 residues. The V gene's germline CDR1 is PRHDT and CDR2 FYEKMQ (reference sequence). With 5 bases clipped from V and 0 bases from J, the junction kept 9 bases outside the gene matches. CDR3 protein: CASSPWADRGSYNEQFF. For the CDR3, the DNA is TGTGCCAGCAGCCCTTGGGCAGACAGGGGCTCCTACAATGAGCAGTTCTTC.

The genes are TRBV2 and TRBJ2-1; D remains unclear. The germline V gene encodes CDR1 SNHLY and CDR2 FYNNEI. The CDR3 runs 13 residues. V lost 3 bases and J lost 10, with 13 bases in between. The CDR3 sequence: CASSDNAVREQFF. The DNA of the CDR3 is TGTGCCAGCAGTGATAATGCTGTCCGGGAGCAGTTCTTC. The variable domain in full, completed from reference TRBV2 and TRBJ2-1, reads EPEVTQTPSHQVTQMGQEVILRCVPISNHLYFYWYRQILGQKVEFLVSFYNNEISEKSEIFDDQFSVERPDGSNFTLKIRSTKLEDSAMYFCASSDNAVREQFFGPGTRLTVL.

In DNA, the CDR3 is TGTGCCAGCAGTGAAACTAGCGGGGGGTATCGTCAAGAGACCCAGTACTTC. Residues: CASSETSGGYRQETQYF. The rearrangement links TRBV6-1 to TRBJ2-5; TRBD2 aligns across 12 bases. Losses at the gene ends were 2 bases for V and 2 bases for J; bases not matched to a gene: 6. The CDR3 loop spans 17 amino acids. Germline CDR1 and CDR2: MNHNS and SASEGT.

The chain recombines TRBV7-6 with TRBJ2-3, with D tentatively TRBD1 (6 bases). The ends were cut back, 0 bases at V and 5 bases at J, with 15 bases in the middle. This CDR3 has 16 residues. Germline assignment: CDR1 SGHVS and CDR2 FNYEAQ. The CDR3, as DNA: TGTGCCAGCAGCTTAGCGGGGGCGTCTCGGGGAGATACGCAGTATTTT. Encoded protein: CASSLAGASRGDTQYF.

The chain employs TRBV6-5 and TRBJ2-1, with D tentatively TRBD1 (7 bases). The V gene lost 10 bases and the J gene lost 7 bases, with 20 bases spanning the gap. This CDR3 has 14 amino acids. Germline V gene sequence: CDR1 MNHEY, CDR2 SVGAGI. The CDR3: CATKPSGGRNEQFF. The CDR3 region has the DNA TGTGCCACCAAACCCTCAGGGGGGCGAAATGAGCAGTTCTTC.

The gene calls are TRBV6-6 and TRBJ1-5, with 9 bases that match TRBD1. Germline-derived CDR1 and CDR2 are MNHNY and SVGAGI (reference sequence). With 5 bases clipped from V and 7 bases from J, the junction kept 12 bases outside the gene matches. The CDR3 runs 16 residues. This CDR3 is CASSNAGTGKGQPQHF. The CDR3 DNA reads as TGTGCCAGCAGTAACGCCGGGACAGGGAAGGGGCAGCCCCAGCATTTT.

The chain is built from TRBV2 and TRBJ2-1; 9 bases are a match to TRBD2. The CDR3 is made up of 16 amino acids. Germline CDR1 SNHLY, CDR2 FYNNEI. V shed 2 bases, J shed 4 bases, and the junction held 6 bases outside the gene matches. CDR3 sequence (DNA): TGTGCCAGCAGTGAATATAGGACTAGCGTATACAATGAGCAGTTCTTC. It is translated as CASSEYRTSVYNEQFF.

This sequence joins TRBV10-2 and TRBJ1-4; D is uncertain. CDR1 is WSHSY, CDR2 SAAADI, per germline. The V end was cut by 1 base, the J end by 0 bases, with 6 bases between. CDR3 size: 15 residues. This CDR3 reads CASSEFGATNEKLFF. DNA for the CDR3: TGCGCCAGCAGTGAGTTTGGAGCAACTAATGAAAAACTGTTTTTT.

In the case of this clone: Other nucleotide sequences in the sample specify the same CDR3. The chain employs TRBV9 and TRBJ2-1; 8 bases are shared with TRBD2. The CDR3 consists of 15 residues. With 0 bases clipped from V and 4 bases from J, the junction kept 3 bases outside the gene matches. Germline V gene lookup returns CDR1 SGDLS and CDR2 YYNGEE. The CDR3 nucleotides are TGTGCCAGCAGCGTAGGGGCGGGGGGTTACAATGAGCAGTTCTTC. Translated, it gives CASSVGAGGYNEQFF. The whole variable domain, filled in from reference TRBV9 and TRBJ2-1, reads DSGVTQTPKHLITATGQRVTLRCSPRSGDLSVYWYQQSLDQGLQFLIQYYNGEERAKGNILERFSAQQFPDLHSELNLSSLELGDSALYFCASSVGAGGYNEQFFGPGTRLTVL.